This paragraph covers one T cell receptor (beta chain) sequence. Its specificity is not known. The data were taken from a study of beta chain features in type 1 diabetes. Broader study findings: Patients with Type 1 diabetes showed moderately but significantly shorter TCRB CDR3s in all four CD4+ subsets.

CD45RO/CCR7/CD25/CD127/CD95/CD27 staining was used to isolate CD4+ naive, central memory, regulatory and stem cell-like memory cells by sorting. The CDR3 loop spans 16 amino acids. Germline V gives CDR1 LNHDA, CDR2 SQIVND (reference sequence). Trimming cost V 4 bases and J 6 bases; bases outside gene matches: 9. Expressed TCRB transcripts got sequenced, as all isolated RNA was reverse transcribed. Here immunoSEQ multiplex PCR was the method, and the copy in TCRdb shows in-frame clones only, minus some. The sample records around 180,000 clones, 7.5% to 8.5% being singletons. The chain is built from TRBV19 and TRBJ1-5; TRBD1 matches at 10 bases. The source of this sequence is a man aged 18 to 35 with type 1 diabetes. Sequences were obtained from central memory CD4+ T cells from blood. The CDR3 sequence: CASSTQDRGRGQPQHF. DNA for the CDR3: TGTGCCAGTAGTACGCAAGACAGGGGGCGAGGTCAGCCCCAGCATTTT.